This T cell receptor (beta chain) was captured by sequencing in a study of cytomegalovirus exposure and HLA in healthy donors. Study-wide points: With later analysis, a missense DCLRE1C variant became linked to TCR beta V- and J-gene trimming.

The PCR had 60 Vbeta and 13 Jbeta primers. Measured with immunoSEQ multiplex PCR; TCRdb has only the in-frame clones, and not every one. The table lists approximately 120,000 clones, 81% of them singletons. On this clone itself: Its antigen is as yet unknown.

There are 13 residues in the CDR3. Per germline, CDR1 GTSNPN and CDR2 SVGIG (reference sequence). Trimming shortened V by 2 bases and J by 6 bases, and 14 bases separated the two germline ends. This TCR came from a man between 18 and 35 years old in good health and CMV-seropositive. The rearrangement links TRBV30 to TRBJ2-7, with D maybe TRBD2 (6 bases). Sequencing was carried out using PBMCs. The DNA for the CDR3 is TGTGCCTGGAGTCACGGGGGAGGTCGCGAGCAGTACTTC. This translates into CAWSHGGGREQYF.